This T cell receptor beta chain comes out of a study of T cells after yellow fever vaccination. V shed 7 bases, J shed 2 bases, and the junction held 8 bases outside the gene matches. The CDR3 contains 15 residues. Study-level points and caveats: Primary-vaccination clones mostly resurfaced post-booster (around 96% CD4, 75% to 90% CD8).

This clonotype was recorded at least ten times. Its antigen is undetermined. TCR cDNA was made by 5'RACE template switching, adding a universal primer site and UMIs. One entry per CDR3 protein, called by TCRdb with MiXCR from the 5' RACE reads. This table has some 240,000 distinct CDR3 sequences, roughly 5% appearing once. The starting material was CD4+ T cells sorted from PBMCs, obtained on the day of the yellow fever booster vaccination. The chain recombines TRBV12-3 or TRBV12-4 with TRBJ2-3, with 8 bases lining up with TRBD1. The sequence came from a man between 18 and 29 years old who received the YFV17D yellow fever vaccine. CDR3 region: CASTQGAGHTDTQYF. The CDR3 nucleotides read TGTGCCAGCACCCAGGGGGCCGGTCACACAGATACGCAGTATTTT.